Below are 28 T cell receptor beta chains sequenced from a single sample in a study of persistence of HIV-infected CD4 T cells. Their antigens remain unidentified. This was the immunoSEQ version 4 assay in survey mode. Produced via immunoSEQ multiplex PCR; TCRdb's table is partial and in-frame only. The sample includes 35,000 to 45,000 clones, about 88% of them seen just once. Nonspecific anti-CD3/anti-CD28 bead stimulation represents the broad CD4+ T cell repertoire. CD4+ T cells upregulating both CD40 ligand and CD69 were sorted as responding cells. The source material was CD4+ T cells sorted from PBMCs after roughly 19-hour stimulation, sampled from a patient who received antiretroviral therapy. The receptor set was obtained from an adult woman with HIV who was CMV-seropositive.

V usage is TRBV4-1 and J usage is TRBJ1-4; TRBD1 is a possible D gene (5 bases). This CDR3 region has 19 residues. Per germline, CDR1 MGHRA and CDR2 YSYEKL. Trimming removed 1 base at V and 0 bases at J, with 18 bases between. The CDR3 region is CASSQVDMGWIPTNEKLFF. Here the CDR3 DNA reads TGCGCCAGCAGCCAAGTGGACATGGGGTGGATCCCAACTAATGAAAAACTGTTTTTT.

This chain links TRBV6-9 with TRBJ2-7; D possibly corresponds to TRBD1 (5 bases). The V gene lost 2 bases and the J gene lost 6 bases, with 14 bases spanning the gap. CDR1 and CDR2 from the germline V gene are MNHGY and SVAAGI. The CDR3 is 14 residues long. This CDR3 reads CASSYDSDSGEQYF. For the CDR3, the DNA is TGTGCCAGCAGTTATGACAGTGACTCCGGCGAGCAGTACTTC.

The chain is built from TRBV21-1 and TRBJ2-7; the table's D call of TRBD2 was not tested on the DNA. TRBV21-1 is labeled a pseudogene. This CDR3 has 15 residues. The CDR3 DNA follows: TGTGCCAGGGAGATGGCGGGTCGGTGTCCCTACGAGCAGTACGTC. Protein sequence: CAREMAGRCPYEQYV.

J is TRBJ2-1 and V is TRBV10-3; the match to TRBD1 covers 9 bases. The CDR3 covers 14 residues. The V gene end was trimmed by 10 bases and the J gene end by 3 bases; junction bases not matched to a gene: 7. Germline V gene data show CDR1 as ENHRY and CDR2 as SYGVKD. The CDR3 spells CATYPGQGYNEQFF. Here the CDR3 DNA reads TGTGCCACCTATCCGGGACAGGGCTACAATGAGCAGTTCTTC.

Here the CDR3 DNA reads TGTGCCAGCAGCCCGGCCCGGGGATCCTACAATGAGCAGTTCTTC. This codes for CASSPARGSYNEQFF. The chain joins TRBV7-2 to TRBJ2-1, with D possibly being TRBD2 (5 bases). Trimming removed 5 bases from V and 1 base from J, with 12 bases in between. The CDR3 sequence is 15 residues long. CDR1 and CDR2 (germline): SGHTA, FQGNSA.

V and J are TRBV6-5 and TRBJ1-6; weak D call: TRBD1 (5 bases). The CDR3 runs 13 residues. Trimming took off 7 bases at V and 10 bases at J, with 14 bases between the two ends. CDR1 MNHEY and CDR2 SVGAGI come from the germline V gene. CDR3 loop: CASTPGGESPLHF. The CDR3 DNA reads as TGTGCCAGCACCCCGGGGGGGGAATCACCCCTCCACTTT.

Here the CDR3 DNA reads TGTGCCTGGGGGGACAGGGAAAATCAGCCCCAGCATTTT. It is translated as CAWGDRENQPQHF. V is TRBV30 and J is TRBJ1-5, with 9 bases matching TRBD1. The V gene's germline CDR1 is GTSNPN and CDR2 SVGIG (reference sequence). V shed 5 bases, J shed 4 bases, and the junction held 3 bases outside the gene matches. The CDR3 consists of 13 residues.

The gene calls are TRBV5-1 and TRBJ1-2, with unresolved D. CDR3 length equals 15 residues. With 1 base removed from V and 5 bases from J, the gap between germline ends came to 15 bases. The germline CDR1 and CDR2 sequences are SGHRS and YFSETQ. Here the CDR3 DNA reads TGCGCCAGCAGCTTGTATTTTTCACGGACGTATGGCTACACCTTC. Encoded protein: CASSLYFSRTYGYTF.

The rearrangement joins TRBV28 to TRBJ2-4; 8 bases map to TRBD1. The J segment lost 2 bases and the V segment lost 6 bases, leaving 15 bases of the junction unmatched. The germline V gene has CDR1 MDHEN and CDR2 SYDVKM. The CDR3 spans 18 residues. The CDR3 DNA is TGTGCCAGCAGGCGTCCCGGGACAGGTTCGGGACCCAAAAACATTCAGTACTTC. As protein: CASRRPGTGSGPKNIQYF.

This clone was seen a few times. The genes are TRBV2 and TRBJ1-1, with 7 bases aligning to TRBD1. This CDR3 contains 13 residues. Germline CDR1 is SNHLY and CDR2 is FYNNEI. The ends lost 5 bases at V and 5 bases at J; junction bases unmatched: 5. DNA of the CDR3: TGTGCCAGCAGTAATCAGGGGGAGACTGAAGCTTTCTTT. As protein: CASSNQGETEAFF.

Remarks on this clone: This same CDR3 is encoded by further DNA sequences in the sample. The chain has TRBV5-5 and TRBJ1-2; no definite D call. This CDR3 spans 13 amino acids. Germline CDR1 reads SGHKS; CDR2 reads YYEKEE (reference sequence). Trimming left V 4 bases short and J 2 bases short, with 9 bases between. The CDR3 nucleotides are TGTGCCAGCAGCCCCGACGGCAACTATGGCTACACCTTC. It specifies CASSPDGNYGYTF.

V gene TRBV29-1 combines with J gene TRBJ1-1; no clear D gene. Germline V gene lookup returns CDR1 SQVTM and CDR2 ANQGSEA. This CDR3 spans 15 amino acids. V dropped 7 bases and J dropped 4 bases, with 22 bases sitting between them. CDR3 DNA sequence: TGCAGCGCCCCAAAGGTGGCAGGTGGGCCCACTGAAGCTTTCTTT. This encodes CSAPKVAGGPTEAFF.

The chain employs TRBV5-6 and TRBJ2-5; the D is unclear. Germline CDR1 reads SGHDT; CDR2 reads YYEEEE. This CDR3 has 17 amino acids. V lost 0 bases and J 5 bases, leaving 20 bases between the germline ends. The DNA of the CDR3 is TGTGCCAGCAGCTTGGCCGGGCGGCCCTTCACGGAGGAGACCCAGTACTTC. Protein product: CASSLAGRPFTEETQYF.

The chain employs TRBV28 and TRBJ1-2, with D maybe TRBD1 (6 bases). This CDR3 has 15 residues. V lost 5 bases and J lost 2, with 15 bases in between. Germline loops: CDR1 MDHEN, CDR2 SYDVKM. CDR3 sequence reads: CASSPGQTINYGYTF. The CDR3 nucleotides are TGTGCCAGCAGTCCAGGACAGACGATAAACTATGGCTACACCTTC.

DNA for the CDR3: TGCGCCAGCAGCCAAGACCTGACAGCAACTACGACGCAGTACGTC. This translates into CASSQDLTATTTQYV. The chain has TRBV4-1 and TRBJ2-7; D possibly corresponds to TRBD1 (5 bases). The germline gives CDR1 MGHRA, CDR2 YSYEKL. The V and J ends lost 0 bases and 9 bases respectively, with 18 bases between them. This CDR3 region has 15 residues.

The chain carries TRBV15 and TRBJ2-2; D gene unclear. Germline CDR1 LNHNV, CDR2 YYDKDF (reference sequence). V was shortened by 0 bases and J by 6 bases, with 8 bases between the two germline ends. The CDR3 extends over 14 amino acids. DNA for the CDR3: TGTGCCACCAGCAGAGATGGTAGGCCCGGGGAGCTGTTTTTT. It translates to CATSRDGRPGELFF.

In its sample, this clone was seen once. The chain carries TRBV29-1 and TRBJ1-2; TRBD1 aligns across 10 bases. Per the germline V gene, CDR1 is SQVTM and CDR2 is ANQGSEA. V lost 3 bases to trimming and J lost 6 bases; unmatched junction nucleotides: 13. The CDR3 spans 16 residues. The CDR3, as DNA: TGCAGCGTTGATAGTCCTTTGACAGGGGGCGAGGATGGCTACACCTTC. Amino acid sequence: CSVDSPLTGGEDGYTF.

The rearrangement links TRBV7-3 to TRBJ1-1; D might be TRBD1 (5 bases). The CDR3 is 13 residues long. The V end lost 2 bases, the J end lost 4 bases, and 8 bases lay between the germline ends. Germline V gene lookup returns CDR1 SGHTA and CDR2 FQGTGA. DNA of the CDR3: TGTGCCAGCAGCTTACTCGACAGCACTGAAGCTTTCTTT. This codes for CASSLLDSTEAFF.

The CDR3 DNA is TGTGCCAGCAGCTGGGACAGGGACTTCACCGGGGAGCTGTTTTTT. Its protein is CASSWDRDFTGELFF. The V gene is TRBV2, the J gene TRBJ2-2; 9 nucleotides line up with TRBD1. CDR1 and CDR2 (germline): SNHLY, FYNNEI. Germline trimming cut 6 bases from V and 4 bases from J; bases unmatched to any gene: 6. CDR3 length: 15 amino acids.

The CDR3 DNA is TGTGCCAGCAGCGTAGGACTAGCGGGGACCGGGGAGCTGTTTTTT. Its protein product is CASSVGLAGTGELFF. V and J are TRBV9 and TRBJ2-2; 11 bases line up with TRBD2. This CDR3 is 15 amino acids long. The ends lost 0 bases at V and 5 bases at J; junction bases unmatched: 0. The germline V gene has CDR1 SGDLS and CDR2 YYNGEE.

The V call is TRBV4-2, the J call TRBJ2-7; D gene unclear. Trimming removed 4 bases from V and 0 bases from J, with 22 bases in between. This CDR3 has 18 amino acids. Germline loops: CDR1 LGHNA, CDR2 YNFKEQ. CDR3 DNA sequence: TGTGCCAGCAGCCGCGAGTTGGACCCGGGTCGTAGCTCCTACGAGCAGTACTTC. Amino acid sequence: CASSRELDPGRSSYEQYF.

This CDR3 is CASSIDRGYSNQPQHF. CDR3 bases: TGTGCCAGCAGTATCGACAGGGGTTATAGCAATCAGCCCCAGCATTTT. V gene TRBV2 combines with J gene TRBJ1-5, with 8 positions matching TRBD1. The J segment lost 0 bases and the V segment lost 5 bases, leaving 6 bases of the junction unmatched. The CDR3 runs to 16 residues. Germline CDR1 is SNHLY and CDR2 is FYNNEI.

This chain uses TRBV3-1 (or the pseudogene TRBV3-2) with TRBJ2-2; weak D call: TRBD2 (7 bases). V gave up 4 bases and J gave up 2 bases, with 17 bases separating them. The length of the CDR3 is 17 residues. Germline CDR1 reads LGHDT; CDR2 reads YNNKEL (reference sequence). CDR3 coding DNA: TGTGCCAGCAGCCTTATACAAGGGGGGGGCAACACCGGGGAGCTGTTTTTT. This translates into CASSLIQGGGNTGELFF.

The chain uses TRBV21-1 and TRBJ2-7; TRBD2 is taken as the D call from the table, unchecked against the DNA. TRBV21-1 has pseudogene status. This CDR3 has 15 residues. The CDR3 here is CASSKRGSFSYEQYF. CDR3 bases: TGTGCCAGCAGCAAACGCGGCAGCTTCTCCTACGAGCAGTACTTC.

The CDR3 sequence: CASSLVSGGLGNEQFF. The CDR3 DNA follows: TGTGCCAGCAGCTTAGTTTCGGGGGGCCTGGGGAATGAGCAGTTCTTC. V is TRBV7-2 and J is TRBJ2-1, with D possibly TRBD2 on 7 matching bases. V was trimmed by 1 base and J by 7 bases, leaving 17 bases between them. CDR3 length: 16 residues. The germline CDR1 and CDR2 sequences are SGHTA and FQGNSA.

The chain links TRBV14 to TRBJ1-1, with 7 bases matching TRBD1. The CDR3 contains 17 residues. Germline values: CDR1 SGHDN, CDR2 FVKESK. With 0 bases clipped from V and 0 bases from J, the junction kept 7 bases outside the gene matches. In nucleotides, the CDR3 is TGTGCCAGCAGCCAAGAGACAGGGTCATACATGAACACTGAAGCTTTCTTT. Its protein product is CASSQETGSYMNTEAFF.

V usage is TRBV27 and J usage is TRBJ1-6, with D tentatively TRBD1 (5 bases). Looked up from germline, CDR1 is MNHEY and CDR2 is SMNVEV (reference sequence). Trimming left V 6 bases short and J 0 bases short, with 24 bases between. CDR3 length: 20 amino acids. The CDR3 coding sequence is TGTGCCAGCAGCCTAAGGTGGCAGGGCCCTTTCCGCTCCTATAATTCACCCCTCCACTTT. The encoded protein is CASSLRWQGPFRSYNSPLHF.

CDR3 DNA sequence: TGTGCCAGCAGACGACAGGGCGGCAATTCACCCCTCCACTTT. Translating it yields CASRRQGGNSPLHF. The chain joins TRBV2 to TRBJ1-6; 7 bases fit TRBD1. This CDR3 has 14 amino acids. The germline CDR1 and CDR2 sequences are SNHLY and FYNNEI. The V and J ends lost 6 bases and 7 bases, in that order; junction bases with no gene match: 6.